A selection of T cell receptor beta chains follows, all from one sample in a study of blood T cells in healthy people across ages. From the 5' RACE reads, TCRdb called clonotypes with MiXCR, one entry per CDR3 protein. The profile shows around 780,000 distinct CDR3 sequences, about 26% of them singletons. These data also featured in a second study, about T cells of mothers and their children.

The sequenced sample consisted of blood. Receptor source: a boy aged 10-17 years in good health. Both conserved end residues are part of each CDR3. D genes are given only for firm matches. Rows may omit the clone size; those that give it use once, few, many or a size class.

CDR3,DNA,size,V,J,D
CASGLSTSGGLLQETQYF,TGTGCTAGTGGTTTGTCGACTAGCGGGGGCCTGCTCCAAGAGACCCAGTACTTC,.,TRBV12-5,TRBJ2-5,TRBD2
CASSSARTGFGKLFF,TGTGCCAGCAGCTCAGCCAGGACAGGTTTTGGAAAACTGTTTTTT,.,TRBV7-9,TRBJ1-4,TRBD1
CASSFRQGAEEKLFF,TGCGCCAGCAGCTTCCGACAGGGGGCGGAGGAAAAACTGTTTTTT,few,TRBV5-1,TRBJ1-4,TRBD1
CAGSLSADEQYF,TGTGCCGGCAGTTTAAGTGCTGACGAGCAGTACTTC,few,TRBV12-3/TRBV12-4,TRBJ2-7,.
CASSLRSSGFSYEQYF,TGTGCCAGCAGTCTGAGGAGTAGCGGCTTTTCCTACGAGCAGTACTTC,once,TRBV28,TRBJ2-7,.
CASNSGGSGNTIYF,TGTGCCAGCAACTCGGGGGGCTCTGGAAACACCATATATTTT,.,TRBV28,TRBJ1-3,.
CSVERPISSGANVLTF,TGCAGCGTTGAGAGACCGATCTCTTCAGGGGCCAACGTCCTGACTTTC,.,TRBV29-1,TRBJ2-6,.
CASSRSTSGQQYNEQFF,TGCGCCAGCAGCCGAAGTACTAGCGGGCAACAATACAATGAGCAGTTCTTC,.,TRBV5-1,TRBJ2-1,TRBD2
CATRREELFF,TGTGCCACCAGGAGGGAGGAGCTGTTTTTT,.,TRBV15,TRBJ2-2,.
CASSTWDRASYEQYF,TGTGCCAGCAGTACCTGGGACAGGGCCTCCTACGAGCAGTACTTC,few,TRBV27,TRBJ2-7,TRBD1
CASIFSGGSYNEQFF,TGTGCCAGTATTTTTAGCGGGGGATCCTACAATGAGCAGTTCTTC,.,TRBV19,TRBJ2-1,TRBD2
CSARSSPRSTALDGYTF,TGCAGTGCTAGATCCTCGCCCCGGTCCACAGCCCTGGATGGCTACACCTTC,.,TRBV20-1,TRBJ1-2,.
CASSSLHSGGSYNEQFF,TGTGCCAGCAGTTCCCTCCACAGCGGGGGCTCCTACAATGAGCAGTTCTTC,.,TRBV12-3/TRBV12-4,TRBJ2-1,TRBD2
CSADDGGSYNEQFF,TGCAGTGCTGACGACGGCGGTTCCTACAATGAGCAGTTCTTC,.,TRBV20-1,TRBJ2-1,.
CASSPDADRGAWPAQHF,TGTGCCAGCAGTCCCGACGCCGACAGGGGGGCATGGCCGGCCCAGCATTTT,.,TRBV12-3/TRBV12-4,TRBJ1-5,TRBD1
CASSLGGGVYNEQFF,TGTGCCAGCAGCTTGGGCGGGGGGGTCTACAATGAGCAGTTCTTC,many,TRBV7-9,TRBJ2-1,TRBD2
CAWSARLAGVYNEQFF,TGTGCCTGGAGTGCCCGACTAGCGGGGGTTTACAATGAGCAGTTCTTC,.,TRBV30,TRBJ2-1,TRBD2
CASKDGANVLTF,TGTGCCAGTAAGGATGGGGCCAACGTCCTGACTTTC,.,TRBV3-1,TRBJ2-6,.
CASSQQPGMNTEAFF,TGCGCCAGCAGCCAACAACCCGGTATGAACACTGAAGCTTTCTTT,.,TRBV4-3,TRBJ1-1,.
CASSPGQGQFF,TGTGCCAGCAGTCCGGGACAGGGGCAGTTCTTC,few,TRBV12-3/TRBV12-4,TRBJ2-1,TRBD1
CASSLVGYRSSYNSPLHF,TGTGCCAGCAGCTTAGTCGGTTACAGGAGCTCCTATAATTCACCCCTCCACTTT,.,TRBV7-6,TRBJ1-6,.
CASSFGLSTGELFF,TGCGCCAGCAGCTTTGGGTTGAGCACCGGGGAGCTGTTTTTT,many,TRBV5-1,TRBJ2-2,.
CATLDRGDYNEQFF,TGTGCCACCCTGGACAGGGGGGACTACAATGAGCAGTTCTTC,.,TRBV10-3,TRBJ2-1,TRBD1
CSVDAGGPGYGYTF,TGCAGCGTTGATGCAGGGGGCCCGGGCTATGGCTACACCTTC,.,TRBV29-1,TRBJ1-2,TRBD1
CASSQGPLTSQFF,TGTGCCAGCAGCCAAGGTCCCCTGACTAGCCAGTTCTTC,few,TRBV3-1,TRBJ2-1,TRBD2
CASGRQGEGGYTF,TGTGCCAGCGGCCGCCAGGGCGAGGGGGGCTACACCTTC,.,TRBV12-3/TRBV12-4,TRBJ1-2,.
CASQKSGTSPFRETQYF,TGTGCCAGCCAAAAGTCCGGGACTAGCCCTTTCCGAGAGACCCAGTACTTC,.,TRBV28,TRBJ2-5,TRBD2
CSVDTSTDYEQYF,TGCAGCGTTGACACATCCACAGACTACGAGCAGTACTTC,.,TRBV29-1,TRBJ2-7,.
CASSQVETGEGSEKLFF,TGCGCCAGCAGCCAAGTGGAGACAGGGGAAGGGAGTGAAAAGCTGTTTTTT,.,TRBV4-1,TRBJ1-4,TRBD1
CASKRGGREEETQYF,TGTGCCAGCAAACGGGGGGGGCGAGAGGAGGAGACCCAGTACTTC,.,TRBV6-1,TRBJ2-5,TRBD2
CAWTVAPSGEKSGYTF,TGTGCCTGGACCGTAGCCCCGAGTGGGGAAAAGAGTGGCTACACCTTC,.,TRBV30,TRBJ1-2,.
CASSNVYNEQFF,TGCGCCAGCAGTAACGTCTACAATGAGCAGTTCTTC,.,TRBV5-1,TRBJ2-1,.
CASSSGGRQMEQYF,TGCGCCAGCAGCTCGGGAGGGCGGCAGATGGAGCAGTACTTC,few,TRBV5-1,TRBJ2-7,TRBD2